The T cell receptor beta chain described here comes from a study of OX40 agonist ivuxolimab in advanced cancers. For the study at large: Partial responses occurred in Three dose-escalation patients, one with hepatocellular carcinoma and two with cutaneous melanoma.

Method: immunoSEQ multiplex PCR; TCRdb's copy keeps in-frame clones and lacks some. The sample has about 35,000 clones, roughly 89% seen once; the top ten hold 1.5% to 2%. The cohort excluded patients with autoimmune disease history or systemic immunosuppression. Per germline, CDR1 SGDLS and CDR2 YYNGEE. Trimming took 0 bases from V and 3 from J; bases not matched to a gene: 5. The CDR3 has 16 residues. As to this clone: As yet, its antigen is unknown.

Study-level results: In general, CD8+ T cells held more expanded clones than CD4+ did, on average.

This clonotype was obtained from an adult with an advanced solid tumor such as melanoma, head and neck, liver or kidney cancer. The input for sequencing was CD4+ or CD8+ T cells sorted from blood, taken in a trial of the OX40 agonist ivuxolimab. This chain uses TRBV9 with TRBJ2-5; 10 bases match TRBD2. CDR3 nucleotides: TGTGCCAGCAGCGTAGGATCTAGCGGGAGTGAAGAGACCCAGTACTTC. It specifies CASSVGSSGSEETQYF.